Listed below are T cell receptor beta chains from one sample, sequenced in a study of blood T cell repertoires in COVID-19. The table came from immunoSEQ multiplex PCR; TCRdb's copy has only in-frame clones and leaves some out. The sample shows fewer than 250,000 clones, 87% of them seen only once. Sequenced input: PBMCs or T cells enriched from blood (not recorded which). Receptors originate from a woman younger than 45 with acute COVID-19. Both conserved end residues are part of each CDR3. D genes are given only for firm matches. Clone size, where shown, is once, few, many, or a class for clones that have expanded.

j_call,clone_size,d_call,v_call,cdr3_aa,cdr3_nt
TRBJ1-6,-,TRBD1,TRBV2,CASSLGQSSYNSPLHF,TGTGCCAGCAGTTTGGGACAGAGCTCCTATAATTCACCCCTCCACTTT
TRBJ2-2,-,-,TRBV7-9,CASSLREYTGELFF,TGTGCCAGCAGCCTCCGGGAGTACACCGGGGAGCTGTTTTTT
TRBJ2-3,-,-,TRBV28,CASSSTSDTQYF,TGTGCCAGCAGTTCGACTTCTGATACGCAGTATTTT
TRBJ1-4,once,-,TRBV5-4,CASSLDQAAANEKLFF,TGTGCCAGCAGCTTGGATCAGGCTGCAGCTAATGAAAAACTGTTTTTT
TRBJ1-1,-,-,TRBV5-1,CASSFDGVSGVNTEAFF,TGCGCCAGCAGCTTCGACGGGGTCTCAGGGGTTAACACTGAAGCTTTCTTT
TRBJ1-2,-,-,TRBV3-1/TRBV3-2,CASSQDRNIGQNYGYTF,TGTGCCAGCAGCCAAGATCGCAATATAGGACAGAACTATGGCTACACCTTC
TRBJ1-1,-,TRBD1,TRBV5-5,CASSFQGGTEAFF,TGTGCCAGCAGCTTCCAGGGGGGCACTGAAGCTTTCTTT
TRBJ2-2,-,-,TRBV5-4,CASSLTGFLNTGELFF,TGTGCCAGCAGCTTAACAGGGTTCTTGAACACCGGGGAGCTGTTTTTT
TRBJ1-6,-,-,TRBV27,CASTLRGGNSPLHF,TGTGCCAGCACCCTTAGGGGTGGTAATTCACCCCTCCACTTT
TRBJ1-1,-,-,TRBV5-1,CASSSQDSATEAFF,TGCGCCAGCAGCTCACAGGACAGCGCGACTGAAGCTTTCTTT
TRBJ1-5,few,-,TRBV20-1,CSASPDQAYQPQHF,TGCAGTGCTAGTCCGGATCAGGCCTATCAGCCCCAGCATTTT
TRBJ2-2,-,-,TRBV19,CASSPIQGISNTGELFF,TGTGCCAGTAGTCCTATACAGGGAATTTCGAACACCGGGGAGCTGTTTTTT
TRBJ1-4,-,-,TRBV29-1,CSVEAEQGLNEKLFF,TGCAGCGTTGAAGCGGAGCAGGGTCTTAATGAAAAACTGTTTTTT
TRBJ2-1,once,TRBD1,TRBV10-2,CATNRGRYNEQFF,TGCGCCACCAACAGGGGTCGCTACAATGAGCAGTTCTTC
TRBJ1-1,-,TRBD1,TRBV10-3,CAISESRGQGMNTEAFF,TGTGCCATCAGTGAGTCGAGAGGACAGGGGATGAACACTGAAGCTTTCTTT
TRBJ1-1,-,-,TRBV12-3/TRBV12-4,CASSLVRGGEAFF,TGTGCCAGCAGTTTAGTGAGGGGAGGTGAAGCTTTCTTT
TRBJ2-7,-,TRBD2,TRBV10-3,CAISDASGFYEQYF,TGTGCCATCAGTGATGCTAGCGGGTTCTACGAGCAGTACTTC
TRBJ1-5,-,-,TRBV19,CASSINGDNQPQHF,TGTGCCAGTAGTATTAACGGGGACAATCAGCCCCAGCATTTT
TRBJ1-1,few,TRBD1,TRBV5-3,CARSRHRGDTEAFF,TGTGCCAGAAGCCGCCACAGGGGCGACACTGAAGCTTTCTTT
TRBJ1-6,-,-,TRBV6-2/TRBV6-3,CASSHMNSPLHF,TGTGCCAGCAGTCACATGAATTCACCCCTCCACTTT
TRBJ2-7,-,TRBD2,TRBV6-2/TRBV6-3,CASSYSRTSGGTSYEQYF,TGTGCCAGCAGTTACTCTCGTACTAGCGGGGGGACCTCCTACGAGCAGTACTTC
TRBJ2-5,-,-,TRBV7-2,CASSEQETQYF,TGTGCCAGCAGCGAGCAAGAGACCCAGTACTTC
TRBJ2-4,-,TRBD2,TRBV9,CASSGGGPGLKNIQYF,TGTGCCAGCAGCGGCGGGGGGCCGGGACTAAAAAACATTCAGTACTTC
TRBJ2-5,-,TRBD2,TRBV5-8,CASSTGLAGVETQYF,TGTGCCAGCAGCACTGGACTAGCGGGGGTTGAGACCCAGTACTTC
TRBJ2-3,-,-,TRBV6-5,CASSYDVGGGTDTQYF,TGTGCCAGCAGTTACGATGTCGGCGGGGGCACAGATACGCAGTATTTT
TRBJ1-6,once,TRBD1,TRBV6-2/TRBV6-3,CASSRQGLNSPLHF,TGTGCCAGCAGCCGACAGGGGCTGAATTCACCCCTCCACTTT
TRBJ2-5,-,-,TRBV5-4,CASSWSGRIQETQYF,TGTGCCAGCAGCTGGAGCGGGCGAATCCAAGAGACCCAGTACTTC
TRBJ1-2,-,-,TRBV7-6,CASSLGGANYGYTF,TGTGCCAGCAGCTTAGGGGGAGCTAACTATGGCTACACCTTC
TRBJ1-2,-,TRBD1,TRBV7-2,CASSRTGSNYGYTF,TGTGCCAGCAGCAGGACAGGGTCTAACTATGGCTACACCTTC
TRBJ2-1,-,TRBD2,TRBV3-1/TRBV3-2,CASSQDTSGGAGKFF,TGTGCCAGCAGCCAAGATACTAGCGGGGGGGCAGGGAAGTTCTTC
TRBJ2-5,once,-,TRBV19,CASSNSGFPGETQYF,TGTGCCAGTAGTAACTCAGGCTTTCCCGGAGAGACCCAGTACTTC
TRBJ1-2,-,-,TRBV21-1,CASSKRPRTGWTRGNYGYTF,TGTGCCAGCAGCAAACGCCCGAGGACAGGGTGGACCAGGGGGAACTATGGCTACACCTTC
TRBJ1-1,-,-,TRBV7-8,CASSFWGRRIEAFF,TGTGCCAGCAGCTTCTGGGGGCGCCGGATTGAAGCTTTCTTT
TRBJ1-5,-,-,TRBV11-2,CASSLGGFQPQHF,TGTGCCAGCAGCTTGGGAGGGTTTCAGCCCCAGCATTTT
TRBJ1-3,-,-,TRBV7-9,CASSRVGESGNTIYF,TGTGCCAGCAGCCGCGTCGGAGAATCTGGAAACACCATATATTTT
TRBJ1-2,-,-,TRBV19,CASGGAYGYTF,TGTGCCAGTGGAGGGGCCTATGGCTACACCTTC
TRBJ1-1,-,-,TRBV3-1/TRBV3-2,CASSQDVEEAFF,TGTGCCAGCAGCCAAGATGTAGAGGAAGCTTTCTTT
TRBJ2-1,-,TRBD2,TRBV4-1,CASSQVEGGTYNEQFF,TGCGCCAGCAGCCAAGTTGAGGGAGGGACCTACAATGAGCAGTTCTTC
TRBJ1-4,once,-,TRBV7-8,CASSFGRTEEKLFF,TGTGCCAGCAGCTTTGGGAGGACGGAAGAAAAACTGTTTTTT
TRBJ2-3,-,TRBD2,TRBV19,CASSMGSGGASTDTQYF,TGTGCCAGTAGTATGGGGAGCGGGGGGGCTAGCACAGATACGCAGTATTTT
TRBJ1-1,-,-,TRBV5-5,CASSFGIQGKISEAFF,TGTGCCAGCAGCTTTGGAATACAGGGTAAGATCTCTGAAGCTTTCTTT
TRBJ1-2,-,TRBD1,TRBV19,CASSIGPGGGYGYTF,TGTGCCAGTAGTATCGGGCCAGGGGGCGGCTATGGCTACACCTTC
TRBJ2-7,-,-,TRBV6-5,CASSPPHREQYF,TGTGCCAGCAGTCCACCCCACAGGGAGCAGTACTTC
TRBJ2-2,-,TRBD2,TRBV3-1/TRBV3-2,CASSPIQGRGGRAGELFF,TGTGCCAGCAGCCCTATCCAAGGGCGGGGGGGCCGCGCCGGGGAGCTGTTTTTT
TRBJ2-1,-,-,TRBV15,CATSRDQTGQPEQFF,TGTGCCACCAGCAGAGATCAGACAGGTCAGCCTGAGCAGTTCTTC
TRBJ1-1,-,-,TRBV7-2,CASSSGTTNTEAFF,TGTGCCAGCAGCTCCGGGACAACTAACACTGAAGCTTTCTTT
TRBJ1-1,-,-,TRBV7-9,CASSFGGGWRTEAFF,TGTGCCAGCAGCTTCGGCGGGGGCTGGCGGACTGAAGCTTTCTTT
TRBJ1-6,-,-,TRBV5-1,CASSSRRLAGNSPLHF,TGCGCCAGCAGCTCCCGACGATTAGCGGGGAATTCACCCCTCCACTTT
TRBJ2-5,-,TRBD1,TRBV2,CASGTDQETQYF,TGTGCCAGCGGGACAGATCAAGAGACCCAGTACTTC
TRBJ1-1,-,-,TRBV6-5,CASSPGGEAFF,TGTGCCAGCAGTCCCGGGGGTGAAGCTTTCTTT
TRBJ2-2,-,TRBD1,TRBV10-3,CAINSGTGQTGELFF,TGTGCCATCAATTCTGGGACAGGTCAGACCGGGGAGCTGTTTTTT
TRBJ1-1,-,-,TRBV7-2,CASSYLNTEAFF,TGTGCCAGCAGCTATCTAAACACTGAAGCTTTCTTT
TRBJ1-2,-,TRBD1,TRBV10-3,CAISEPGQGATNYGYTF,TGTGCCATCAGTGAGCCAGGACAGGGGGCTACAAACTATGGCTACACCTTC
TRBJ1-1,once,-,TRBV2,CANSEAGGLMNTEAFF,TGTGCCAACAGTGAAGCGGGGGGACTCATGAACACTGAAGCTTTCTTT
TRBJ1-2,-,TRBD1,TRBV2,CASRGGTVTNYGYTF,TGTGCCAGCAGAGGGGGGACAGTAACTAACTATGGCTACACCTTC
TRBJ1-5,-,-,TRBV12-3/TRBV12-4,CASNGGPNQPQHF,TGTGCCAGCAACGGGGGACCCAATCAGCCCCAGCATTTT
TRBJ1-5,once,TRBD1,TRBV7-2,CASSLQGDQPQHF,TGTGCCAGCAGCCTGCAGGGGGATCAGCCCCAGCATTTT
TRBJ1-1,few,-,TRBV7-9,CASSLAQGAGTEAFF,TGTGCCAGCAGCTTAGCTCAGGGTGCGGGGACTGAAGCTTTCTTT
TRBJ1-5,-,-,TRBV5-5,CASSLRPRDSNQPQHF,TGTGCCAGCAGCTTGCGGCCCCGGGATAGCAATCAGCCCCAGCATTTT